Presented here are 10 T cell receptor beta chains from one specimen sequenced in a study of blood T cell repertoires in COVID-19. Here immunoSEQ multiplex PCR was the method, and the copy in TCRdb shows in-frame clones only, minus some. The data hold fewer than 200,000 clones, with about four fifths observed a single time. The specimen sequenced was PBMCs or T cells enriched from blood (not recorded which). The receptor set was obtained from a woman aged 50 to 60 in a cohort exposed to, infected with or recovered from COVID-19 (not recorded which).

The V gene is TRBV9, the J gene TRBJ2-5; weak D call: TRBD1 (5 bases). Germline lookup yields CDR1 SGDLS and CDR2 YYNGEE. The V end was cut by 2 bases, the J end by 1 base, with 12 bases between. This CDR3 contains 15 residues. CDR3 nucleotide sequence: TGTGCCAGCAGCGTCCTAGGGGCTACCCAAGAGACCCAGTACTTC. Amino acids: CASSVLGATQETQYF. The full variable domain, with the rest looked up from reference TRBV9 and TRBJ2-5, is DSGVTQTPKHLITATGQRVTLRCSPRSGDLSVYWYQQSLDQGLQFLIQYYNGEERAKGNILERFSAQQFPDLHSELNLSSLELGDSALYFCASSVLGATQETQYFGPGTRLLVL.

This clone was counted a single time. The chain links TRBV4-2 to TRBJ2-2; 11 bases are a match to TRBD1. The CDR3 is 17 residues long. Per the germline V gene, CDR1 is LGHNA and CDR2 is YNFKEQ. The trim removed 6 bases at V and 3 bases at J, leaving 9 bases unmatched. The CDR3, as DNA: TGTGCCAGCAGGGAAAGGGCGGGACAGGGGGACACCGGGGAGCTGTTTTTT. Translated, it gives CASRERAGQGDTGELFF.

The rearrangement uses TRBV28 and TRBJ1-1; D uncertain. The CDR3 consists of 16 residues. V was shortened by 6 bases and J by 6 bases, with 23 bases between the two germline ends. Germline values: CDR1 MDHEN, CDR2 SYDVKM. CDR3 loop: CASSPGALDRPAEAFF. The CDR3 DNA reads TGTGCCAGCAGCCCTGGAGCCCTTGATAGGCCAGCTGAAGCTTTCTTT.

This clone came up once. The CDR3 DNA reads TGTGCCAGCTCACCAGGGGTAGCGACGGGTGAGCAGTTCTTC. Its protein product is CASSPGVATGEQFF. The chain has TRBV18 and TRBJ2-1, with D maybe TRBD2 (5 bases). The CDR3 is made up of 14 amino acids. The ends were cut back, 2 bases at V and 9 bases at J, with 14 bases in the middle. The germline CDR1 and CDR2 sequences are KGHSH and LQKENI.

V gene TRBV19 combines with J gene TRBJ1-2, with TRBD1 matching 12 bases. Looked up from germline, CDR1 is LNHDA and CDR2 is SQIVND (reference sequence). The CDR3 consists of 14 residues. V lost 5 bases and J lost 8; bases outside the gene matches: 6. The DNA of the CDR3 is TGTGCCAGTAGTGCGGGACAGGGGGCGCGAGGCTACACCTTC. Translating it yields CASSAGQGARGYTF.

This rearrangement joins TRBV27 to TRBJ1-1; D not certain. The CDR3 consists of 16 residues. V lost 6 bases and J lost 4, with 21 bases in between. Germline V gene sequence: CDR1 MNHEY, CDR2 SMNVEV (reference sequence). The CDR3 DNA follows: TGTGCCAGCAGCCAGCAGTCATTCCCTAGAGGCACTGAAGCTTTCTTT. This gives the protein CASSQQSFPRGTEAFF.

The chain recombines TRBV7-9 with TRBJ2-3; 11 bases match TRBD2. V lost 5 bases, J lost 0 bases, and 7 bases stayed unmatched. The CDR3 covers 17 residues. In germline, CDR1 is SEHNR, CDR2 FQNEAQ (reference sequence). The CDR3 DNA sequence: TGTGCCAGCAGCAGAACTAGCGGGGGCCCTAGCACAGATACGCAGTATTTT. Its protein is CASSRTSGGPSTDTQYF. Based on the CDR3 plus reference TRBV7-9 and TRBJ2-3, the full variable domain is DTGVSQNPRHKITKRGQNVTFRCDPISEHNRLYWYRQTLGQGPEFLTYFQNEAQLEKSRLLSDRFSAERPKGSFSTLEIQRTEQGDSAMYLCASSRTSGGPSTDTQYFGPGTRLTVL.

This clone was detected only a few times. CDR3 nucleotides: TGTGCCAGCAGCTTAGGGACACAAATGAACACTGAAGCTTTCTTT. The encoded protein is CASSLGTQMNTEAFF. V usage is TRBV7-8 and J usage is TRBJ1-1; TRBD1 is a possible D gene (5 bases). Germline lookup yields CDR1 SGHVS and CDR2 FQNEAQ. Trimming took 1 base from V and 0 from J, leaving 9 bases between them. This CDR3 is 15 amino acids long.

The CDR3 sequence: CASSLWRGGTTEAFF. CDR3 nucleotide sequence: TGTGCCAGCAGTTTATGGCGGGGGGGAACCACTGAAGCTTTCTTT. The chain has TRBV28 and TRBJ1-1; TRBD1 is a possible D gene (5 bases). The length of the CDR3 is 15 residues. Germline V CDR1 and CDR2: MDHEN, SYDVKM. Trimming cost V 0 bases and J 4 bases, with 12 bases left between them. The complete variable domain, with remaining parts taken from reference TRBV28 and TRBJ1-1, reads DVKVTQSSRYLVKRTGEKVFLECVQDMDHENMFWYRQDPGLGLRLIYFSYDVKMKEKGDIPEGYSVSREKKERFSLILESASTNQTSMYLCASSLWRGGTTEAFFGQGTRLTVV.

V and J are TRBV7-3 and TRBJ2-1; 7 bases agree with TRBD2. CDR1 and CDR2 (germline): SGHTA, FQGTGA. The CDR3 has 13 amino acids. The V and J ends lost 8 bases and 4 bases, in that order; junction bases with no gene match: 5. The CDR3 coding sequence is TGTGCCAGCGGGAGCGGGGCTTACAATGAGCAGTTCTTC. Amino acids: CASGSGAYNEQFF.